This T cell receptor beta chain was recorded in a study of patients and donors after allogeneic stem cell transplantation. V dropped 5 bases and J dropped 1 base, with 7 bases sitting between them. The CDR3 spans 13 residues. Per the germline V gene, CDR1 is KGHDR and CDR2 is SFDVKD. TCRdb itself ran the RT-PCR reads through MiXCR, one entry per CDR3 protein. This repertoire shows 10,000 to 15,000 distinct CDR3 sequences, almost 25% found once; its top ten account for 40% to 65%. This clonotype rates as medium-sized. V and J are TRBV24-1 and TRBJ1-1; tentatively, D is TRBD1 (6 bases). The receptor comes from a human donor who was either an allogeneic HSCT recipient or a stem cell or donor lymphocyte infusion donor (not recorded which). It is not recorded whose cells these are; they may come from a transplant donor. Sequenced material: blood, either unsorted or a sorted T cell fraction (not recorded which). The CDR3: CATSGTENTEAFF. Written as DNA, the CDR3 is TGTGCCACCAGTGGGACAGAGAACACTGAAGCTTTCTTT.